The sample holds a few counts of the clone carrying this T cell receptor (beta chain). As yet, its antigen is unknown. The data were produced by immunoSEQ multiplex PCR, yet TCRdb's version contains in-frame clones alone and is incomplete. The sample records about 72,000 clones, about 87% being singletons. This CDR3 comprises 17 residues. Trimming removed 0 bases at V and 4 bases at J, with 19 bases between. CDR1 SGDLS and CDR2 YYNGEE come from the germline V gene. The data stem from a study of a mutant IDH1 vaccine in newly diagnosed glioma. About the research overall: Either 4-6 weeks after radiotherapy alone or alongside temozolomide, vaccination was begun. Mean patient age was about 44 years; about 60% were male and around 40% female.

Time point of the sample: week 23, last vaccination. What each vaccine dose contained was 300 ug of mutant IDH1 20-mer peptide, accompanied by topical imiquimod. Whole-study findings and limits: No link was apparently found between pseudoprogression and changes in top peripheral T cell clonotypes.

V gene TRBV9 combines with J gene TRBJ1-1; weak D call: TRBD1 (6 bases). The source is a man in his late teens or twenties with glioma. The sample here was PBMCs, taken from a glioma patient whose treatment included an IDH1 peptide vaccine. The CDR3 loop reads CASSVGSARRGVTEAFF. In nucleotides, the CDR3 is TGTGCCAGCAGCGTAGGGTCGGCTCGCAGGGGAGTCACTGAAGCTTTCTTT.